The rows below give T cell receptor beta chains drawn from one sample of a study of beta chain features in type 1 diabetes. Produced via immunoSEQ multiplex PCR; TCRdb's table is partial and in-frame only. The data contain 850,000 to 900,000 clones, roughly 16% of them singletons. Sequencing used naive CD4+ T cells from blood. The receptors derive from a woman aged 18 to 35 in good health. Both conserved end residues are part of each CDR3. D genes are given only for firm matches. Clone size is stated in some rows and not others, as once, few, many or a class when expanded.

TRBJ2-7,NA,NA,TRBV15,TGTGCCACCAGTCCTGGGAAGGGGTACGAGCAGTACTTC,CATSPGKGYEQYF
TRBJ2-1,NA,NA,TRBV28,TGTGCCAGCAGTTTATCTTGGGTTGGGGGTCGCAATGAGCAGTTCTTC,CASSLSWVGGRNEQFF
TRBJ2-2,NA,NA,TRBV4-3,TGCGCCAGCAGCAGTCTACCCCCGGGGGCGGGCACCGGGGAGCTGTTTTTT,CASSSLPPGAGTGELFF
TRBJ1-3,few,TRBD1,TRBV6-5,TGTGCCAGCAGTAAGAGACAGGGTCTTGCCTACACCATATATTTT,CASSKRQGLAYTIYF
TRBJ2-6,NA,TRBD1,TRBV7-3,TGTGCCAGCAGCTATCAGACAGGGCGCGGGGCCAACGTCCTGACTTTC,CASSYQTGRGANVLTF
TRBJ2-1,few,TRBD2,TRBV2,TGTGCCAGCACGGGAGGTAGCTACAATGAGCAGTTCTTC,CASTGGSYNEQFF
TRBJ2-2,few,NA,TRBV6-1,TGTGCCAGCAAGTACGGAGCATATAACACCGGGGAGCTGTTTTTT,CASKYGAYNTGELFF
TRBJ2-1,NA,TRBD2,TRBV7-2,TGTGCCAGCAGCTTTGACGGGGGGGTATACAATGAGCAGTTCTTC,CASSFDGGVYNEQFF
TRBJ2-3,NA,TRBD2,TRBV2,TGTGCCAGCAGACTAGCGGGCACAGATACGCAGTATTTT,CASRLAGTDTQYF
TRBJ1-1,NA,NA,TRBV18,TGTGCCAGCTCACCAGGGGGCTGGGTGAACACTGAAGCTTTCTTT,CASSPGGWVNTEAFF
TRBJ2-7,few,TRBD1,TRBV25-1,TGTGCCAGCACCAGGGGGAACGAGCAGTACTTC,CASTRGNEQYF
TRBJ2-1,few,TRBD2,TRBV5-1,TGCGCCAGCAGCTCGCTTTTAGCGGGAGGGCCCCTTGGGCAGTTCTTC,CASSSLLAGGPLGQFF
TRBJ1-2,few,NA,TRBV5-5,TGTGCCAGCAGCTTTTCTCCAGGGCCCTATGGCTACACCTTC,CASSFSPGPYGYTF
TRBJ2-7,few,TRBD1,TRBV7-9,TGTGCCAGCAGCCCCGGGACAGGGCGGTACGAGCAGTACTTC,CASSPGTGRYEQYF
TRBJ2-3,few,NA,TRBV7-2,TGTGCCAGCAGCTTCTACACAGATACGCAGTATTTT,CASSFYTDTQYF
TRBJ2-1,once,NA,TRBV18,TGTGCCAGCTCACCACGAGACAGGAGCTCCTACAATGAGCAGTTCTTC,CASSPRDRSSYNEQFF
TRBJ2-5,NA,NA,TRBV5-6,TGTGCCAGCAGCTTTCAACAGGGCATGGAGACCCAGTACTTC,CASSFQQGMETQYF
TRBJ2-2,NA,TRBD1,TRBV6-6,TGTGCCAGCAGTAGAAGGACAGGGGCGAACACCGGGGAGCTGTTTTTT,CASSRRTGANTGELFF
TRBJ2-6,NA,NA,TRBV27,TGTGCCAGCAGTTTTAGTGGTGCTGGGGCCAACGTCCTGACTTTC,CASSFSGAGANVLTF
TRBJ2-7,few,TRBD2,TRBV7-2,TGTGCCAGCAGCTCTCGACTAGCGGGTTTCAGGTACTTC,CASSSRLAGFRYF
TRBJ2-6,NA,TRBD1,TRBV28,TGTGCCAGCAGCCGAGCGGACAGGGCTGGGGCCAACGTCCTGACTTTC,CASSRADRAGANVLTF
TRBJ2-7,NA,TRBD1,TRBV7-2,TGTGCCAGCAGCTCCGGAGGGGACAGGGTATCCGAGCAGTACTTC,CASSSGGDRVSEQYF
TRBJ2-7,NA,TRBD1,TRBV15,TGTGCCACCAGCCGAGGTCTGGGACAGGCGGGATACGAGCAGTACTTC,CATSRGLGQAGYEQYF
TRBJ2-6,NA,NA,TRBV19,TGTGCCAGTACGCTCGGGGCCAACGTCCTGACTTTC,CASTLGANVLTF
TRBJ2-2,NA,NA,TRBV10-2,TGCGCCAGCAGTCGGACACCTTCGGGGCCGTGGTTTTTT,CASSRTPSGPWFF
TRBJ2-1,few,NA,TRBV15,TGTGCCACCAGCAGAGGCGGGAGGACAGGGGCTTTCGGTGAGCAGTTCTTC,CATSRGGRTGAFGEQFF
TRBJ2-3,few,NA,TRBV15,TGTGCCACCAGCACGCCCTCCACAGATACGCAGTATTTT,CATSTPSTDTQYF
TRBJ1-4,few,NA,TRBV9,TGTGCCAGCAGCGGGACATCTAATGAAAAACTGTTTTTT,CASSGTSNEKLFF
TRBJ2-2,NA,TRBD1,TRBV19,TGTGCCAGTAGGGAATTTCGGACAGGCTACACCGGGGAGCTGTTTTTT,CASREFRTGYTGELFF
TRBJ2-5,NA,TRBD2,TRBV5-4,TGTGCCAGCAGCTTGAGAGCGGGGGGACCCATGGGAGAGACCCAGTACTTC,CASSLRAGGPMGETQYF
TRBJ2-7,few,NA,TRBV2,TGTGCCAGCAGTGAACGGGTAGCGACCACCCACGAGCAGTACTTC,CASSERVATTHEQYF
TRBJ1-5,few,NA,TRBV28,TGTGCCAGCAGATTGAATTCACAATGGCCCCAGCATTTT,CASRLNSQWPQHF
TRBJ2-2,NA,NA,TRBV18,TGTGCCAGCTCACCCAGGGACCCAACCGGGGAGCTGTTTTTT,CASSPRDPTGELFF
TRBJ2-1,NA,TRBD2,TRBV7-9,TGTGCCAGCAGCTTAGGCCCGTATCTAGCGGGAGTGGTAAGGAATGAGCAGTTCTTC,CASSLGPYLAGVVRNEQFF
TRBJ1-4,NA,NA,TRBV18,TGTGCCAGCTCAGACTCCCCAGGGGCAACTAATGAAAAACTGTTTTTT,CASSDSPGATNEKLFF
TRBJ1-4,few,NA,TRBV28,TGTGCCAGCAGTTCCTATGGCAGGATGACTGAAAAACTGTTTTTT,CASSSYGRMTEKLFF
TRBJ2-1,NA,NA,TRBV28,TGTGCCAGCAGCCCCCCGCTGGTCGATGAGCAGTTCTTC,CASSPPLVDEQFF
TRBJ2-7,NA,TRBD2,TRBV28,TGTGCCAGCAGTTTTTTTTGGGCGGGAGAAGTTTACGAGCAGTACTTC,CASSFFWAGEVYEQYF
TRBJ2-4,NA,NA,TRBV28,TGTGCCAGCAGTTTCTTCCAATTAGCCAAAAACATTCAGTACTTC,CASSFFQLAKNIQYF
TRBJ1-2,NA,TRBD1,TRBV7-3,TGTGCCAGCAGCCCCGGACAGGGGGACGGCTACACCTTC,CASSPGQGDGYTF
TRBJ2-7,NA,NA,TRBV6-5,TGTGCCAGCACGCAGGGGTACGAGCAGTACTTC,CASTQGYEQYF
TRBJ2-2,few,NA,TRBV7-2,TGTGCCAGCAGCAGGAGCGTGGCGACGGACTTAGTCACCGGGGAGCTGTTTTTT,CASSRSVATDLVTGELFF
TRBJ2-2,few,NA,TRBV6-5,TGTGCCAGCTGCTTTCAGGGGCCTGGGTTCGGGGAGCTGTTTTTT,CASCFQGPGFGELFF
TRBJ2-2,NA,TRBD2,TRBV7-9,TGTGCCAGCAGCTTTGCTATGACTAGCGGGGCCACCGGGGAGCTGTTTTTT,CASSFAMTSGATGELFF
TRBJ2-1,NA,NA,TRBV11-2,TGTGCCAGCAGCTTAGGAAGGGCCTACAATGAGCAGTTCTTC,CASSLGRAYNEQFF
TRBJ1-1,NA,TRBD1,TRBV2,TGTGCCAGCATTTCGGACAGGAAAACTGAAGCTTTCTTT,CASISDRKTEAFF
TRBJ2-1,NA,NA,TRBV5-1,TGCGCCAGCAGCTCCCGTGACTACAACAATGAGCAGTTCTTC,CASSSRDYNNEQFF
TRBJ2-1,NA,NA,TRBV7-9,TGTGCCAGCAGCGACGCGGGTCACAATGAGCAGTTCTTC,CASSDAGHNEQFF
TRBJ1-2,NA,NA,TRBV28,TGTGCCAGCAGTCTTAACTATGGCTACACCTTC,CASSLNYGYTF
TRBJ1-1,NA,NA,TRBV27,TGTGCCAGCAGTTTATACAAAGAAATGAACACTGAAGCTTTCTTT,CASSLYKEMNTEAFF
TRBJ2-7,NA,NA,TRBV7-2,TGTGCCAGCAGCTTAGTCCCCCCCGGGTACGAGCAGTACTTC,CASSLVPPGYEQYF
TRBJ1-2,NA,NA,TRBV4-3,TGCGCCAGCAGCGGAAGACAGTATGCTAACTATGGCTACACCTTC,CASSGRQYANYGYTF
TRBJ1-5,few,NA,TRBV18,TGTGCCAGCTCACCATCCGGTCAGCCCCAGCATTTT,CASSPSGQPQHF